This TCR beta chain was profiled in a study of shared clonotypes between healthy human individuals. Germline CDR1 reads MNHNS; CDR2 reads SASEGT. The CDR3 length is 16 residues. The ends were cut back, 4 bases at V and 0 bases at J, with 15 bases in the middle. The study drew its donors from healthy HIV-negative adults without recent acute infections or vaccinations. Sequencing was performed with immunoSEQ multiplex PCR; in TCRdb, only in-frame clones are kept and a portion is missing. In the table there are 2 million to 2.5 million clones, less than 95% of which are singletons. This receptor was obtained from a man between 18 and 29 years old in good health. Some clones in this sample may be carry-over from other donors' samples. The chain recombines TRBV6-1 with TRBJ2-5, with a tentative D call TRBD2 (5 bases). Sequences were obtained from naive CD4+ T cells from PBMCs. The subset here: CD45RA+ positively selected. The chain's CDR3 is CASSVGVAPYQETQYF. CDR3 in DNA: TGTGCCAGCAGTGTTGGGGTAGCGCCGTACCAAGAGACCCAGTACTTC.